This T cell receptor beta chain was documented in a study of beta chain features in type 1 diabetes. The CDR3 consists of 17 residues. The V and J ends lost 1 base and 5 bases, in that order; junction bases with no gene match: 6. Per the germline V gene, CDR1 is SGDLS and CDR2 is YYNGEE. Findings and caveats of the study: Type 1 diabetes patients had moderately but significantly shorter TCRB CDR3s in all four CD4+ subsets. The influence of HLA type on TCRB rearrangement stayed undetermined.

Investigators reverse transcribed all isolated RNA, so they sequenced expressed TCRB transcripts. This table comes from immunoSEQ multiplex PCR, and its TCRdb copy is limited to in-frame clones, with some not included. The repertoire holds approximately 60,000 clones, with approximately 52% as singletons. Notes on this clone: What it binds is unknown.

The receptor was derived from a woman in her forties with type 1 diabetes. V is TRBV9 and J is TRBJ2-1, with TRBD2 identical over 13 bases. Sequencing used Tregs from blood. In DNA form, the CDR3 reads TGTGCCAGCAGCGTATACACTAGCGGGAGGGTCAACAATGAGCAGTTCTTC. Its translation is CASSVYTSGRVNNEQFF.